One sample yielded the 5 T cell receptor beta chains listed below, sequenced in a study of blood T cell repertoires in COVID-19. Sequencing was performed with immunoSEQ multiplex PCR; in TCRdb, only in-frame clones are kept and a portion is missing. The sample lists 140,000 to 150,000 clones; 70% to 90% were seen once. The sequencing input was peripheral blood. Source of these receptors: a woman aged 55-70 years with COVID-19, enrolled during active disease.

The V and J genes are TRBV20-1 and TRBJ1-1, with D unresolved. CDR1 DFQATT and CDR2 SNEGSKA come from the germline V gene (reference sequence). V was pared by 4 bases and J by 1 base, with 4 bases between. The CDR3 consists of 11 residues. This CDR3 is CSANRNTEAFF. The CDR3 DNA follows: TGCAGTGCTAACAGGAACACTGAAGCTTTCTTT.

The genes are TRBV27 and TRBJ2-5; 7 bases agree with TRBD1. Looked up from germline, CDR1 is MNHEY and CDR2 is SMNVEV (reference sequence). The V and J ends lost 6 bases and 7 bases, in that order; junction bases with no gene match: 26. The CDR3 is made up of 19 amino acids. CDR3 DNA: TGTGCCAGCAGGCCGCAGGGGGTTGGAGGTGGGTCCCTTGGGGGGACCCAGTACTTC. Translating gives CASRPQGVGGGSLGGTQYF.

The rearrangement uses TRBV7-2 and TRBJ1-5; 7 bases agree with TRBD1. V trimming: 6 bases; J trimming: 2 bases; junction bases outside the gene matches: 10. The CDR3 runs to 16 residues. Germline V gives CDR1 SGHTA, CDR2 FQGNSA. The CDR3 protein is CASSPHTGEGNQPQHF. CDR3 DNA: TGTGCCAGCAGTCCCCATACAGGGGAGGGCAATCAGCCCCAGCATTTT.

The V gene is TRBV5-1, the J gene TRBJ2-2, with 10 bases matching TRBD2. The V and J ends lost 4 bases and 4 bases, in that order; junction bases with no gene match: 7. The length of the CDR3 is 16 residues. Germline-derived CDR1 and CDR2 are SGHRS and YFSETQ. This CDR3 is CASSPLGLATTGELFF. The CDR3 DNA is TGCGCCAGCAGCCCCCTGGGACTAGCGACCACCGGGGAGCTGTTTTTT.

This chain joins TRBV9 and TRBJ2-3; TRBD2 matches 15 bases. The CDR3 contains 19 residues. With V trimmed by 3 bases and J by 0 bases, 8 bases remained unmatched. Per the germline V gene, CDR1 is SGDLS and CDR2 is YYNGEE. CDR3 amino acids: CASSALGTSGGISTDTQYF. Here the CDR3 DNA reads TGTGCCAGCAGCGCCCTTGGGACTAGCGGGGGGATTAGCACAGATACGCAGTATTTT.